This T cell receptor (beta chain) derives from a study of T cell responses to AZD1222 COVID-19 vaccine. In the study overall: Second-dose groups at about 4 or about 12 weeks were pooled. Study-level findings and limits: At baseline, just a handful of AZD1222 recipients tested seropositive. Regions 160-218 and 743-854 held dominance among vaccine-associated CD4 TCRs, which spanned spike. Donors skewed white British and female; clonal diversity was possibly underestimated.

Assay: immunoSEQ multiplex PCR; the TCRdb copy retains only in-frame clones and omits some. This sample has around 84,000 clones, with roughly 86% found just once. Trimming pared 2 bases from V and 4 bases from J, leaving 7 bases between. Germline CDR1 is SGHNT and CDR2 is YYREEE (reference sequence). The CDR3 has 12 amino acids. Notes on this clone: Antigen specificity is unknown.

The origin of this receptor is an adult in good health. J is TRBJ2-7 and V is TRBV5-4; unclear D gene. This sample comprised peripheral blood, obtained on day 0 of AZD1222 vaccination. The CDR3 sequence: CASSFLGYEQYF. The CDR3 DNA reads as TGTGCCAGCAGCTTCTTGGGATACGAGCAGTACTTC.